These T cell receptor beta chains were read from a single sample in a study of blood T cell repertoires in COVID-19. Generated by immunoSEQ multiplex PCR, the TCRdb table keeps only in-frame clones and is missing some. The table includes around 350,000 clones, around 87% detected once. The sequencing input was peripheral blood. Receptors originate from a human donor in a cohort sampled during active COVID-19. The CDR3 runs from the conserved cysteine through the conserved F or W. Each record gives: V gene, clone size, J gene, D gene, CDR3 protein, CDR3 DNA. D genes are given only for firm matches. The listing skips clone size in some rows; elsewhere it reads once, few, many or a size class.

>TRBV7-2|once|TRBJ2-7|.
CASSFIGSSYEQYF
TGTGCCAGCAGCTTTATTGGGAGCTCCTACGAGCAGTACTTC
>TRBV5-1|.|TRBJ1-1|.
CASSLSRAEMNTEAFF
TGCGCCAGCAGCTTGTCCAGGGCGGAGATGAACACTGAAGCTTTCTTT
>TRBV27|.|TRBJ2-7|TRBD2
CASSVAGTSASEQYF
TGTGCCAGCAGTGTTGCCGGGACTAGCGCCTCCGAGCAGTACTTC
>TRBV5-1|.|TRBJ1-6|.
CASSTGYEGDNSPLHF
TGCGCCAGCAGCACCGGTTACGAGGGGGATAATTCACCCCTCCACTTT
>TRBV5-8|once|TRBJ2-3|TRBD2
CASSRGLASSDTQYF
TGTGCCAGCAGCCGCGGACTAGCTTCGTCAGATACGCAGTATTTT
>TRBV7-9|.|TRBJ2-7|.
CASSHSMGGREQYF
TGTGCCAGCAGCCACTCCATGGGGGGACGCGAGCAGTACTTC
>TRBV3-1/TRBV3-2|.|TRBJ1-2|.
CASSQDSQGRGYTF
TGTGCCAGCAGCCAAGATTCACAGGGCCGTGGCTACACCTTC
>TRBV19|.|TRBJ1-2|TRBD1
CASTPTGGHNYGYTF
TGTGCCAGTACGCCTACAGGGGGACATAACTATGGCTACACCTTC
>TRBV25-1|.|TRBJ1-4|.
CASSRWGVPATNEKLFF
TGTGCCAGCAGTCGTTGGGGGGTACCTGCAACTAATGAAAAACTGTTTTTT
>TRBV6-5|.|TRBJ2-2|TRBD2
CARPLAGGLTGELFF
TGTGCCAGGCCTCTAGCGGGGGGGCTCACCGGGGAGCTGTTTTTT
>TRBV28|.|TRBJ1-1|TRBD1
CASSLKPTGGEGAEAFF
TGTGCCAGCAGTTTAAAACCGACAGGGGGCGAAGGCGCTGAAGCTTTCTTT
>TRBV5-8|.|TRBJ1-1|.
CASSLGQWNTEAFF
TGTGCCAGCAGCTTGGGGCAATGGAACACTGAAGCTTTCTTT
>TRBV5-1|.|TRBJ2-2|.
CASSLGRENTGELFF
TGCGCCAGCAGCTTGGGGCGGGAGAACACCGGGGAGCTGTTTTTT
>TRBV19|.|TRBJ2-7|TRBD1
CASSQPGQPLYEQYF
TGTGCCAGTAGTCAACCGGGACAGCCGCTCTACGAGCAGTACTTC
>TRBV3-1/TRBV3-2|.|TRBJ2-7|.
CASSWQTTSYEQYF
TGTGCCAGCAGCTGGCAGACTACTTCCTACGAGCAGTACTTC
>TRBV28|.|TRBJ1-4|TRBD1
CASSTPIRGFGEKLFF
TGTGCCAGCAGTACTCCGATCAGGGGGTTTGGTGAAAAACTGTTTTTT
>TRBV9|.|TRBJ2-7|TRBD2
CASSVEKREGEQYF
TGTGCCAGCAGCGTAGAAAAGCGGGAGGGCGAGCAGTACTTC
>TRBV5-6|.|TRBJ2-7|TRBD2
CASSFFGSGGLRSYEQYF
TGTGCCAGCAGCTTTTTTGGTAGCGGGGGGCTCCGCTCCTACGAGCAGTACTTC
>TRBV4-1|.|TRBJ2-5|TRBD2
CASSQSGGGLETQYF
TGCGCCAGCAGCCAGAGCGGGGGGGGTCTAGAGACCCAGTACTTC
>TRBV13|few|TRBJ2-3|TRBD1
CASSFRDRGIDTQYF
TGTGCCAGCAGCTTCCGGGACAGGGGGATAGATACGCAGTATTTT
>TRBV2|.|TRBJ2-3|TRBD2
CASSGGGGIRTDTQYF
TGTGCCAGCAGTGGGGGCGGGGGTATACGCACAGATACGCAGTATTTT
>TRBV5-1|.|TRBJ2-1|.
CASSPDVGSYNEQFF
TGCGCCAGCTCACCTGATGTCGGGTCCTACAATGAGCAGTTCTTC
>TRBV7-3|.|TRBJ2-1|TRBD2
CASSLNRGGYNEQFF
TGTGCCAGCAGCTTAAATCGCGGGGGGTACAATGAGCAGTTCTTC
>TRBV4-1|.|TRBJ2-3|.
CASSRQERVAADTQYF
TGCGCCAGCAGCCGCCAAGAGAGGGTGGCGGCAGATACGCAGTATTTT
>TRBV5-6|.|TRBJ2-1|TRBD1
CASTMLVRTGGRDEQFF
TGTGCCAGCACCATGCTCGTGAGGACAGGGGGCCGCGATGAGCAGTTCTTC
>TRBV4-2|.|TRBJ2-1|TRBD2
CASSNSGRSYNEQFF
TGTGCCAGCAGTAATAGCGGGAGGTCTTACAATGAGCAGTTCTTC
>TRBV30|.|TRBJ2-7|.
CAWSVEGYEQYF
TGTGCCTGGAGTGTAGAGGGCTACGAGCAGTACTTC
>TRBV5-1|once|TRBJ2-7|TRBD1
CASSARQGDEQYF
TGCGCCAGCAGCGCCAGACAGGGCGACGAGCAGTACTTC
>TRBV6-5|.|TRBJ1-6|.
CASRSAGDSPLHF
TGTGCCAGCAGGAGCGCAGGGGATTCACCCCTCCACTTT
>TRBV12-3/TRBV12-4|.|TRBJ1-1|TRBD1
CASAQGVNTEAFF
TGTGCCAGCGCACAGGGGGTCAACACTGAAGCTTTCTTT
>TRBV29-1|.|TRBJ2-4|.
CSVETGEAGRAKNIQYF
TGCAGCGTTGAGACGGGTGAGGCGGGGAGGGCCAAAAACATTCAGTACTTC
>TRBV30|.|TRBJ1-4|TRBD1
CAGDRVVNEKLFF
TGTGCCGGCGACAGGGTGGTTAATGAAAAACTGTTTTTT
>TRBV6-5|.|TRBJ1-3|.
CASRSNRARNTIYF
TGTGCCAGCAGGTCGAACAGGGCCAGAAACACCATATATTTT
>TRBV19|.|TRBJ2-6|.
CASPRGGPSGANVLTF
TGTGCCAGTCCCCGGGGAGGCCCATCTGGGGCCAACGTCCTGACTTTC
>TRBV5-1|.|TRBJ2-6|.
CASRLRVAGANVLTF
TGCGCCAGCAGACTCAGGGTGGCTGGGGCCAACGTCCTGACTTTC
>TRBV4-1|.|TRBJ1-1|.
CASSQFPQPNTEAFF
TGCGCCAGCAGCCAATTCCCACAGCCAAACACTGAAGCTTTCTTT
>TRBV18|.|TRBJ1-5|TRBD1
CASSQGGTGGNQPQHF
TGTGCCAGCTCACAGGGAGGGACAGGGGGCAATCAGCCCCAGCATTTT
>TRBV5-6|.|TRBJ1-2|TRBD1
CASSSLGQGQGYTF
TGTGCCAGCAGCTCCCTCGGACAGGGCCAAGGCTACACCTTC
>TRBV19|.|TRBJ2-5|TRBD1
CASSIGGDSQETQYF
TGTGCCAGTAGTATAGGAGGGGACAGCCAAGAGACCCAGTACTTC